The clone carrying this T cell receptor beta chain was seen a single time. Its cognate antigen is unknown. Germline V gene data show CDR1 as SQVTM and CDR2 as ANQGSEA. CDR3 length: 11 residues. The data belong to a study of blood T cells in healthy people across ages. Study-wide results and caveats: Across the age range, TCR beta diversity per million T cells fell in a roughly linear way.

Primers used in a second PCR of roughly 6 to 11 cycles were a sample-barcoded 5' primer and a J-beta primer mix. TCRdb fed the 5' RACE reads into MiXCR, producing one record per CDR3 protein. The sample comprises 650,000 to 1,000,000 distinct CDR3 sequences, about half of which are singletons, and 15% to 20% rests with the top ten. This chain connects TRBV29-1 to TRBJ2-5; D unclear. The J call may be incorrect, as the DNA end agrees better with TRBJ2-7. The sequenced sample consisted of blood. This TCR was sampled from an elderly man in good health. The CDR3 here is CTARLPYEQYF. The CDR3 nucleotides read TGCACCGCCCGACTCCCCTACGAGCAGTACTTC.